This T cell receptor beta chain was found in a study of shared clonotypes between healthy human individuals. General study results and limits: Among donors, sharing of clonotypes was expected to be affected by sequencing depth.

The CDR3 has 15 residues. The junction had 5 bases not matched to a gene; V was cut back by 2 bases and J by 2 bases. Germline CDR1 and CDR2: MNHEY and SMNVEV (reference sequence). It was CD45RO-negative cells, positively selected for CCR7, that made up naive CD8 cells, with terminally differentiated effector memory CD45RA+ cells excluded. Per the study methods: With immunoSEQ giving junction-only sequences and no quality scores, filtering differed. Profiling relied on immunoSEQ multiplex PCR, and the TCRdb table lists in-frame clones only, not all of them. V and J calls and clone size are as listed in that table; D and trimming were resolved from the DNA. The table records roughly 550,000 clones, 95% of them present only once. Comment on this clone: The antigen remains unidentified.

The origin of this receptor is a woman aged 25-40 years in good health. This chain uses TRBV27 with TRBJ2-7, with 8 bases fitting TRBD2. Sequenced sample: naive CD8+ T cells sorted from blood. The CDR3 DNA follows: TGTGCCAGCAGTTTAGGGATAGCGGGGACCTACGAGCAGTACTTC. It codes for CASSLGIAGTYEQYF.